Listed here are 3 T cell receptor beta chains from one sample, sequenced in a study of T cell responses to AZD1222 COVID-19 vaccine. Assay: immunoSEQ multiplex PCR; the TCRdb copy retains only in-frame clones and omits some. The sample holds around 70,000 clones; 60% to 85% are singletons and the top ten take approximately 23%. The sample consisted of peripheral blood, taken on day 0 of MenACWY control vaccination. The origin of the receptors is an adult in good health.

A few counts support this clone. This chain joins TRBV2 and TRBJ1-6; tentatively, D is TRBD1 (5 bases). The germline V gene encodes CDR1 SNHLY and CDR2 FYNNEI. The CDR3 has 13 amino acids. The germline V and J ends were trimmed by 7 bases and 7 bases, with 11 bases remaining between them. CDR3 nucleotide sequence: TGTGCCAGCACCCGGGACGGAAATTCACCCCTCCACTTT. Residues: CASTRDGNSPLHF.

The chain is built from TRBV19 and TRBJ1-5; 8 nucleotides align to TRBD1. V lost 5 bases and J lost 4; bases outside the gene matches: 10. CDR3 length: 16 amino acids. Germline assignment: CDR1 LNHDA and CDR2 SQIVND (reference sequence). The CDR3 protein is CASSERTGLGNQPQHF. The CDR3 coding sequence is TGTGCCAGTAGTGAGCGGACAGGGCTGGGTAATCAGCCCCAGCATTTT.

The chain carries TRBV28 and TRBJ1-4, with D uncertain. In germline, CDR1 is MDHEN, CDR2 SYDVKM. The CDR3 totals 14 residues. Deletions cut 1 base from V and 7 bases from J, with 10 bases between. The CDR3 bases are TGTGCCAGCAGTTTATTCGGTGGTTTTGAAAAACTGTTTTTT. Translated: CASSLFGGFEKLFF.